A selection of T cell receptor beta chains follows, all from one sample in a study of T cells in Graves' hyperthyroidism and ophthalmopathy. MiXCR was run by TCRdb on the multiplex PCR reads, yielding one entry per CDR3 protein. This table holds about 560,000 distinct CDR3 sequences, over 15% found once. The sequencing sample was made of blood. These receptors came from a woman in her late teens or twenties with Graves' hyperthyroidism. Both conserved end residues are trimmed from each CDR3. Clone size appears in some rows only: once, few, many, or a class for an expanded clone.

j_call,clone_size,v_call,cdr3_aa
TRBJ2-2,.,TRBV5-4,ASSFGGTGGYTGELF
TRBJ2-1,many,TRBV3-1,ASSGSRQGRPYNEQF
TRBJ1-5,many,TRBV7-8,ASSFRSNQPQH
TRBJ1-1,many,TRBV6-1,ASSESENTEAF
TRBJ1-2,many,TRBV7-8,ASSLEQGRNYGYT
TRBJ1-5,many,TRBV12-3/TRBV12-4,ASSLSKGGFGQPQH
TRBJ2-5,many,TRBV12-3/TRBV12-4,ASSLTTAHQETQY
TRBJ1-1,many,TRBV5-5,ASSFPGGNTEAF
TRBJ1-2,many,TRBV3-1,ASRRDRGTGYT
TRBJ2-5,.,TRBV7-9,ASSPTDRAQETRY
TRBJ2-3,.,TRBV7-2,ASSFTGGSSTDTQY
TRBJ1-3,.,TRBV27,ATRGGPGNTIY
TRBJ1-1,.,TRBV10-2,ASSSLQGRGNTEAF
TRBJ2-1,few,TRBV6-2/TRBV6-3,ASRVFGVENEQF
TRBJ2-7,many,TRBV3-1,ASSQEFDEQY
TRBJ2-4,.,TRBV20-1,SAPGASGGPWNIQY
TRBJ2-3,.,TRBV9,ASSVASGFRGTDTQY
TRBJ2-1,.,TRBV19,ASRGLDRGINEQF
TRBJ1-2,.,TRBV29-1,SVPRGNYGYT
TRBJ2-1,.,TRBV10-3,AIGTSRGNNEQF
TRBJ2-5,many,TRBV7-9,ASSLQGQETQY
TRBJ1-4,.,TRBV7-9,ASSLRQINEKLF
TRBJ2-7,many,TRBV6-2/TRBV6-3,ASSDRDRGYQSEQY
TRBJ2-5,.,TRBV24-1,ATTRETQY
TRBJ2-7,few,TRBV5-1,ASSAIPGQYEQY
TRBJ2-7,few,TRBV15,ATSRDEAYEQY
TRBJ2-2,many,TRBV28,ASSFQGAVTGELF